This T cell receptor beta chain came from a study of control samples from healthy donors and cancer patients. Germline-derived CDR1 and CDR2 are SGHNT and YYREEE (reference sequence). This CDR3 is 14 amino acids long. V lost 2 bases, J lost 5 bases, and 10 bases lay in between. Libraries were prepared by immunoSEQ multiplex PCR; TCRdb keeps only in-frame clonotypes and omits some of them. The data contain about 170,000 clones, under 95% of them singletons. Sample: blood. The V gene is TRBV5-4, the J gene TRBJ1-4; D uncertain. This receptor was obtained from a woman aged 18-29 years in good health. Here the CDR3 DNA reads TGTGCCAGCAGCTTTGGAGGACCGAATGAAAAACTGTTTTTT. Its protein is CASSFGGPNEKLFF.